The rows below give T cell receptor beta chains drawn from one sample of a study of tissue T cells after allogeneic stem cell transplantation. Data came from immunoSEQ multiplex PCR; TCRdb stores just in-frame clones and leaves some out. Altogether about 9,400 clones are present, 65% to 70% being singletons, with the ten largest covering 20% to 30%. Sequencing was performed on tissue from the stomach, taken at autopsy. These receptors all come from a male donor older than 55 with lung cancer. CDR3s include the opening cysteine and the closing phenylalanine or tryptophan. The D gene is left open where the match is weak. For some rows the clone size is stated as once, few or many, or as a class when expanded; others skip it.

TRBD2 | TRBJ2-7 | - | TRBV9 | TGTGCCAGCAGCACCGGACTAGCGGGGGCCTACGAGCAGTACTTC | CASSTGLAGAYEQYF
TRBD2 | TRBJ2-2 | once | TRBV7-2 | TGTGCCAGCAGCATCGGGCTAGCGGGAACCGGGGAGCTGTTTTTT | CASSIGLAGTGELFF
- | TRBJ1-6 | - | TRBV9 | TGTGCCAGCAGCGTAGAGGGGGGGCTAAATTCACCCCTCCACTTT | CASSVEGGLNSPLHF
- | TRBJ2-3 | - | TRBV7-8 | TGTGCCAGCAGCCAAGCCGGTTATACGCAGTATTTT | CASSQAGYTQYF
- | TRBJ1-6 | few | TRBV3-1/TRBV3-2 | TGTGCCAGCAGCCCCAAATGGGTCCGGGGGGCGGCCTCACCCCTCCACTTT | CASSPKWVRGAASPLHF
TRBD2 | TRBJ2-3 | - | TRBV12-3/TRBV12-4 | TGTGGGACTAGCGGGCCTACAGATACGCAGTATTTT | CGTSGPTDTQYF
- | TRBJ2-7 | medium-sized | TRBV2 | TGTGCCAGCACGGAAGGACCCCTCTCCTACGAGCAGTACTTC | CASTEGPLSYEQYF
- | TRBJ2-3 | - | TRBV29-1 | TGCAGCGTTGACTTTGGGGGGCAGGGGGGAGATACGCAGTATTTT | CSVDFGGQGGDTQYF
- | TRBJ1-2 | - | TRBV24-1 | TGTGCCACCAGTGATTTGGCTTATGGCTACACCTTC | CATSDLAYGYTF
- | TRBJ2-2 | - | TRBV7-7 | TGTGCCAGCAGCTTAGCCCCAAGCAACCCGGGGAGTACCGGGGAGCTGTTTTTT | CASSLAPSNPGSTGELFF
- | TRBJ1-2 | - | TRBV5-5 | TGTGCCAGCACCCTATCCATCCCTCGGGGAACACTCTATGGCTACACCTTC | CASTLSIPRGTLYGYTF
- | TRBJ2-1 | - | TRBV28 | TGTGCCAGCAGTTTACCCCCTCACAATGAGCAGTTCTTC | CASSLPPHNEQFF
- | TRBJ2-7 | - | TRBV27 | TGTGCCAGCCATGACAGCCCTTACGAGCAGTACTTC | CASHDSPYEQYF
TRBD1 | TRBJ2-3 | - | TRBV11-3 | TGTGCCAGCAGCTTAGGAGGGGGCCGCACAGATACGCAGTATTTT | CASSLGGGRTDTQYF
- | TRBJ2-7 | once | TRBV12-3/TRBV12-4 | TGTGCCAGCAGCGCAGGGGGGGAGCAGTACTTC | CASSAGGEQYF
TRBD1 | TRBJ2-7 | - | TRBV3-1/TRBV3-2 | TGTGCCAGCAGCCAAGGGACAGGCTACTCCTACGAGCAGTACTTC | CASSQGTGYSYEQYF
- | TRBJ2-2 | - | TRBV30 | TGTGCCTGGAGTGTACTTCTCGGGGAGCTGTTTTTT | CAWSVLLGELFF
- | TRBJ1-4 | few | TRBV29-1 | TGCAGCGCACGAGACCCAACTCAGGGGAAACTGTTTTTT | CSARDPTQGKLFF
TRBD2 | TRBJ2-2 | - | TRBV2 | TGTGCCAGCAGTGAAACGGGGGGAGGAACCGGGGAGCTGTTTTTT | CASSETGGGTGELFF
- | TRBJ2-3 | - | TRBV5-1 | TGCGCCAGCAGCTTACCCGGGGCAGATACGCAGTATTTT | CASSLPGADTQYF
- | TRBJ1-2 | - | TRBV6-5 | TGTGCCAGCAGTCGGCTATCGACGGCCTATGGCTACACCTTC | CASSRLSTAYGYTF
TRBD1 | TRBJ2-7 | - | TRBV2 | TGTGCCAGCAGTTCCCGACAGGGGATTCACGAGCAGTACTTC | CASSSRQGIHEQYF
- | TRBJ1-2 | - | TRBV28 | TGTGCCAGCAGCCCCAGGAGAGGTCGACCCAACTATGGCTACACCTTC | CASSPRRGRPNYGYTF
TRBD1 | TRBJ2-5 | - | TRBV2 | TGTGCCAGCAGGCAATCCCGGCAGGGGGTAGAGACCCAGTACTTC | CASRQSRQGVETQYF
- | TRBJ2-1 | - | TRBV4-1 | TGCGCCAGCAGCCAAGAAAAGGGGTTAAGCTCCTACAATGAGCAGTTCTTC | CASSQEKGLSSYNEQFF
- | TRBJ1-5 | few | TRBV5-6 | TGTGCCAGCAGCCCCTACAGGGATAATCAGCCCCAGCATTTT | CASSPYRDNQPQHF
- | TRBJ1-2 | few | TRBV29-1 | TGCAGCGTTGAGGCCAAGGGACTTGGCTACACCTTC | CSVEAKGLGYTF
- | TRBJ2-2 | - | TRBV27 | TGTGCCAGCAGTTTCAACGGGAACACCGGGGAGCTGTTTTTT | CASSFNGNTGELFF
- | TRBJ1-4 | - | TRBV11-2 | TGTGCCAGCAGCTTAGATAGGGAACAAGGCGGAAAGGAAAAACTGTTTTTT | CASSLDREQGGKEKLFF
TRBD1 | TRBJ1-2 | - | TRBV5-4 | TGTGCCAGCAGCTGGACAGGGGGCTATGGCTACACCTTC | CASSWTGGYGYTF
TRBD1 | TRBJ1-5 | once | TRBV15 | TGTGCCACCAGCAGAGGCCGGACAGGAGGTCATCAGCCCCAGCATTTT | CATSRGRTGGHQPQHF
- | TRBJ2-3 | medium-sized | TRBV11-2 | TGTGCCAGCAGCCCCCCCCCTCTAGTTAAAGATACGCAGTATTTT | CASSPPPLVKDTQYF
- | TRBJ1-4 | - | TRBV6-1 | TGTGCCAGCAGTGAAAGGTTCTCGGGGGTGACTAATGAAAAACTGTTTTTT | CASSERFSGVTNEKLFF
- | TRBJ2-2 | - | TRBV20-1 | TGCAGTGCTAGTCCCCTCCGCCAGGGACCCGGGGAGCTGTTTTTT | CSASPLRQGPGELFF
- | TRBJ2-5 | - | TRBV18 | TGTGCCAGCTCACCACTCCACAGTGCGCAAGAGACCCAGTACTTC | CASSPLHSAQETQYF
TRBD2 | TRBJ2-5 | - | TRBV2 | TGTGCCAGCAGTGAAAAACGACTAGCGGGAGTGGGTGCCCAAGAGACCCAGTACTTC | CASSEKRLAGVGAQETQYF
- | TRBJ2-3 | - | TRBV11-3 | TGTGCCAGCAGCCGATCGCCCGCGGGCGGGGGCATCACAGATACGCAGTATTTT | CASSRSPAGGGITDTQYF